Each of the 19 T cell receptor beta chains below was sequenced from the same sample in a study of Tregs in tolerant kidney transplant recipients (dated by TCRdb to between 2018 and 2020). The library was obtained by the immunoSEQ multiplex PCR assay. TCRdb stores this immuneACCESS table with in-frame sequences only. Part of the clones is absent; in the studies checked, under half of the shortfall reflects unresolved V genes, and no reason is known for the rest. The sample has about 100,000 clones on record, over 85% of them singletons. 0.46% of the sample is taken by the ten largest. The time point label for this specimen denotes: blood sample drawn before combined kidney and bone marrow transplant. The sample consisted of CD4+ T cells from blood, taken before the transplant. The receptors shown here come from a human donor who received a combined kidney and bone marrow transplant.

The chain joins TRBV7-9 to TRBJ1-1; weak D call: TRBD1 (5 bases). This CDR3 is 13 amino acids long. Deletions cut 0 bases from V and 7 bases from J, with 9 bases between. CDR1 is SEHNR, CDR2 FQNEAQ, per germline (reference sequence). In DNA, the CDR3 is TGTGCCAGCAGCTTAGCTGGGGGGGGTGAAGCTTTCTTT. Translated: CASSLAGGGEAFF.

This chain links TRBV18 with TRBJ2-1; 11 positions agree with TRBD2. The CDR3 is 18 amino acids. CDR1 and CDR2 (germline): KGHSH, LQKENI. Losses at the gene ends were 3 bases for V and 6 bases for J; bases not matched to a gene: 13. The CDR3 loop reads CASSPAQTLSGRANEQFF. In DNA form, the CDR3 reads TGTGCCAGCTCACCGGCACAGACTCTTAGCGGGAGGGCCAATGAGCAGTTCTTC.

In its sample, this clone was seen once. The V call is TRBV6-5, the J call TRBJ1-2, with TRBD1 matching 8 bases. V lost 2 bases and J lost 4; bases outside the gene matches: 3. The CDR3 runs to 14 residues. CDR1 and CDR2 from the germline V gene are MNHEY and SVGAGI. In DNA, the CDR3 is TGTGCCAGCAGTTACCAACAGGGGGGCTATGGCTACACCTTC. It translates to CASSYQQGGYGYTF.

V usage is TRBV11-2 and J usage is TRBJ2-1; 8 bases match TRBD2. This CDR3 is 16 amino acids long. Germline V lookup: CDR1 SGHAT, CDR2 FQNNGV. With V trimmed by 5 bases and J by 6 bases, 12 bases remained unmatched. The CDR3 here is CASSRTGTRGINEQFF. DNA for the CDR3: TGTGCCAGCAGCCGTACCGGGACTAGGGGGATCAATGAGCAGTTCTTC.

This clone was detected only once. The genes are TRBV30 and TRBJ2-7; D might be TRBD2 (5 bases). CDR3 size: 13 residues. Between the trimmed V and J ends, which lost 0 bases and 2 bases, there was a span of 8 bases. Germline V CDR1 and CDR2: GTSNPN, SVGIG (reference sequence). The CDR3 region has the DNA TGTGCCTGGAGTGTACTAGTCCCCTACGAGCAGTACTTC. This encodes CAWSVLVPYEQYF.

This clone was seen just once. CDR3 residues: CASSGTGPDTQYF. CDR3 nucleotides: TGTGCCAGCAGCGGGACAGGGCCAGATACGCAGTATTTT. The chain carries TRBV7-3 and TRBJ2-3; 9 positions match TRBD1. The V and J ends lost 5 bases and 4 bases, in that order; junction bases with no gene match: 1. Germline CDR1 and CDR2: SGHTA and FQGTGA. The CDR3 has 13 residues.

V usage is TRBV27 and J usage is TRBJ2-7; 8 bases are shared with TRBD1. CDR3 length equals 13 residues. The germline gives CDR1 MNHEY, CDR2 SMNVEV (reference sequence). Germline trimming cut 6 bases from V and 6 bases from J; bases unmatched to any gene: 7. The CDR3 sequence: CASSRQGLFEQYF. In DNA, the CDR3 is TGTGCCAGCAGCCGACAGGGGTTGTTCGAGCAGTACTTC.

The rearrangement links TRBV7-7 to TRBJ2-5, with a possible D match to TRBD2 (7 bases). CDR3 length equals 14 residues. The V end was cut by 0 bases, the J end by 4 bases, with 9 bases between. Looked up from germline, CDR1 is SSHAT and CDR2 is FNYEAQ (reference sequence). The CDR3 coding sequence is TGTGCCAGCAGCTTAGCGGGAGGGGGAGAGACCCAGTACTTC. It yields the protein CASSLAGGGETQYF.

The CDR3 nucleotides read TGTGCCAGCAGCCGCAGTCCTAATAGCGGGAGGGTTGGCGAGCAGTACTTC. It is translated as CASSRSPNSGRVGEQYF. The chain combines TRBV11-3 with TRBJ2-7, with 11 bases lining up with TRBD2. Germline lookup yields CDR1 SGHNT and CDR2 YENEEA. V was clipped by 5 bases and J by 6 bases; unmatched bases: 15. The CDR3 consists of 17 residues.

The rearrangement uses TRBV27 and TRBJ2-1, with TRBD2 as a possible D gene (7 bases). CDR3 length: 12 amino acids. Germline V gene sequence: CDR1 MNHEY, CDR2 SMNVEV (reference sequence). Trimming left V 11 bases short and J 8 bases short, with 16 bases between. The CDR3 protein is CAVRGRGYEQFF. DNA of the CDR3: TGTGCCGTTAGGGGGAGGGGCTATGAGCAGTTCTTC.

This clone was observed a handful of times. CDR3 sequence: CASSLINSDTQYF. Written as DNA, the CDR3 is TGTGCCAGCAGCTTAATCAATTCAGATACGCAGTATTTT. The chain has TRBV7-2 and TRBJ2-3; no clear D. CDR3 length equals 13 residues. Germline lookup yields CDR1 SGHTA and CDR2 FQGNSA. With 2 bases removed from V and 4 bases from J, the gap between germline ends came to 7 bases.

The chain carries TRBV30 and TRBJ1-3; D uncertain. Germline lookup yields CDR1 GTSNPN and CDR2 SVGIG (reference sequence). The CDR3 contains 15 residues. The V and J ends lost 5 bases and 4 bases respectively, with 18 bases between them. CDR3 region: CAWSPFGGEGNTIYF. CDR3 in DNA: TGTGCCTGGTCTCCCTTCGGCGGGGAAGGAAACACCATATATTTT.

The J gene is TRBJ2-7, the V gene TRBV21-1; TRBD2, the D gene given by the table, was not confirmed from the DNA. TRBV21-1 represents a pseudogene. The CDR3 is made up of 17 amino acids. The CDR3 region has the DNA TGTGCCAGCAGCAAAGCATGGCGGGAGGGACTTACCTACGAGCAGTACTTC. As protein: CASSKAWREGLTYEQYF.

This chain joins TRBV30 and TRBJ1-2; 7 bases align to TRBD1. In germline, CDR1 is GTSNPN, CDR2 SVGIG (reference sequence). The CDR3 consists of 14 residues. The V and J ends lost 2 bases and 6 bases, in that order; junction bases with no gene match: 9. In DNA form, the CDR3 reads TGTGCCTGGAGTACTACCACAGGGGAGAATGGCTACACCTTC. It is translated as CAWSTTTGENGYTF.

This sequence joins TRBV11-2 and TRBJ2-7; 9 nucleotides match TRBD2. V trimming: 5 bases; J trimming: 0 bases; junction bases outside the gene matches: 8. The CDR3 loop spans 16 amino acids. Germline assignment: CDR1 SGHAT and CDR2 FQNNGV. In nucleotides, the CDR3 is TGTGCCAGCAGCGTTAAAGGACTAGCGTTCTCCTACGAGCAGTACTTC. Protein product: CASSVKGLAFSYEQYF.

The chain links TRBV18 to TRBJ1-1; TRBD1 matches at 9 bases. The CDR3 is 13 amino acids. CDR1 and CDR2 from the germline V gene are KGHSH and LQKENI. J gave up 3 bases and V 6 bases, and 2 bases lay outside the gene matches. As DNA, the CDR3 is TGTGCCAGCTCCCGGACAGGGGACACTGAAGCTTTCTTT. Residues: CASSRTGDTEAFF.

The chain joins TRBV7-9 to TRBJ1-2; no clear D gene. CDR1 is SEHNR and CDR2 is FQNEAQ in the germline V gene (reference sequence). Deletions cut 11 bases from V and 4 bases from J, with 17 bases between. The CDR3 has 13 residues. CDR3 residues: CAYYSRDPYGYTF. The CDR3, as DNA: TGTGCCTATTACTCTCGCGATCCCTATGGCTACACCTTC.

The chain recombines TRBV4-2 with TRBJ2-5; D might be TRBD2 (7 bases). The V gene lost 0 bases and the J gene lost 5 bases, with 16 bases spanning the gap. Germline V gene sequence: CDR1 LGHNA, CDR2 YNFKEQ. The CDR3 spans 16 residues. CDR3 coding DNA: TGTGCCAGCAGCCAAGACCGGGGCGGGGGCGGTGAGACCCAGTACTTC. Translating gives CASSQDRGGGGETQYF.

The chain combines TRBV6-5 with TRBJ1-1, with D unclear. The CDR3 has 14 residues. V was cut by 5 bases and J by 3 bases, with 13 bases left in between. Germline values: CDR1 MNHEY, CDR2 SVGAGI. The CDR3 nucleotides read TGTGCCAGCAGTAAACCCCCTCCGGACACTGAAGCTTTCTTT. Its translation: CASSKPPPDTEAFF.